This T cell receptor beta chain was recorded in a study of blood T cell repertoires in COVID-19. Study overall: The United States, Italy and Spain provided the acute and convalescent COVID-19 samples. PBMCs, B-cell-depleted T cells, or T cells provided the cDNA or gDNA that made up the material.

This CDR3 contains 14 residues. Trimming shortened V by 8 bases and J by 3 bases, and 16 bases separated the two germline ends. The germline gives CDR1 SNHLY, CDR2 FYNNEI. In the authors' workflow: Reference gene primer amplification yielded estimated nucleated cell counts. Using immunoSEQ multiplex PCR, the repertoire was profiled, and TCRdb retains in-frame clones only, with some absent. That table is the source of V, J and clone size, and D and trimming were worked out from the DNA. The sample includes around 120,000 clones, roughly 80% seen only once; the top ten take about 6.6%. This clonotype originated in a man between 65 and 85 years old with acute or convalescent COVID-19. Sequencing input: peripheral blood. The V and J genes are TRBV2 and TRBJ1-2; D is possibly TRBD1 (5 bases). CDR3 sequence: CASGIAGRDYGYTF. The CDR3 bases are TGTGCCAGCGGAATTGCAGGGCGCGACTATGGCTACACCTTC. The full variable domain, rest sourced from reference TRBV2 and TRBJ1-2, is EPEVTQTPSHQVTQMGQEVILRCVPISNHLYFYWYRQILGQKVEFLVSFYNNEISEKSEIFDDQFSVERPDGSNFTLKIRSTKLEDSAMYFCASGIAGRDYGYTFGSGTRLTVV.